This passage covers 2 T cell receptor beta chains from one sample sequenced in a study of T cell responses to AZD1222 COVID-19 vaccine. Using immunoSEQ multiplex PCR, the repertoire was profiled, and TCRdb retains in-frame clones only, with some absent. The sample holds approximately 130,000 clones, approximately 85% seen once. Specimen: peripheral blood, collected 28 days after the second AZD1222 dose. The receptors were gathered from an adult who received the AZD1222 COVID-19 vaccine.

For the CDR3, the DNA is TGTGCCAGCAGCTTCCAAGGGCCTAATGAAAAACTGTTTTTT. Encoded protein: CASSFQGPNEKLFF. The V gene is TRBV7-9, the J gene TRBJ1-4; no definite D call. The CDR3 is 14 residues long. The germline CDR1 and CDR2 sequences are SEHNR and FQNEAQ (reference sequence). Trimming took off 3 bases at V and 3 bases at J, with 8 bases between the two ends. The variable domain in full, completed from reference TRBV7-9 and TRBJ1-4, reads DTGVSQNPRHKITKRGQNVTFRCDPISEHNRLYWYRQTLGQGPEFLTYFQNEAQLEKSRLLSDRFSAERPKGSFSTLEIQRTEQGDSAMYLCASSFQGPNEKLFFGSGTQLSVL.

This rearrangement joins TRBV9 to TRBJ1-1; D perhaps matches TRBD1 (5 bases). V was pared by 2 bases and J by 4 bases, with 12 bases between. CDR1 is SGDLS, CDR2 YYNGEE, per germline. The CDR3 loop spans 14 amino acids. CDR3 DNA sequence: TGTGCCAGCAGCGTGCTTTCGGGGGTCACTGAAGCTTTCTTT. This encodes CASSVLSGVTEAFF.